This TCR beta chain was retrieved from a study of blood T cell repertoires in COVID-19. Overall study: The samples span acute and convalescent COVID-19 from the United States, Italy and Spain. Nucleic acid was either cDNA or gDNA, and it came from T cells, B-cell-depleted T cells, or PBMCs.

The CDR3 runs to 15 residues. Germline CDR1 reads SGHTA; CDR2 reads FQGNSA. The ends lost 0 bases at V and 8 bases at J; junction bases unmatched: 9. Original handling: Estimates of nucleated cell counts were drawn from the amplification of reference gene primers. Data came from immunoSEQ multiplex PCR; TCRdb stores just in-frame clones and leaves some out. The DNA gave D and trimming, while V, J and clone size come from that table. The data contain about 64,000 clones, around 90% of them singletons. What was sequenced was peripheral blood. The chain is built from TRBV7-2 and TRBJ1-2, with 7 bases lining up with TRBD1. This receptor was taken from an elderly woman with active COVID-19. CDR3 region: CASSLAPDRSGGYTF. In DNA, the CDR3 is TGTGCCAGCAGCTTAGCCCCGGACAGGTCGGGCGGCTACACCTTC. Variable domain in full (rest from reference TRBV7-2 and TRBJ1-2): GAGVSQSPSNKVTEKGKDVELRCDPISGHTALYWYRQSLGQGLEFLIYFQGNSAPDKSGLPSDRFSAERTGGSVSTLTIQRTQQEDSAVYLCASSLAPDRSGGYTFGSGTRLTVV.